This T cell receptor (beta chain) was recovered during a study of shared clonotypes between healthy human individuals. The study, taken as a whole, reports: Across subsets, estimated richness was generally greater for naive than for memory populations.

The authors ran the assay at deep level. Using about 220 ng DNA, 30,000 or so T cell genomes, the sorted-subset replicate PCRs were run. Profiled with immunoSEQ multiplex PCR; TCRdb holds only in-frame clones, not every one. The data show 800,000 or so clones, 96% seen once. Deletions cut 2 bases from V and 0 bases from J, with 5 bases between. Germline CDR1 is SGHRS and CDR2 is YFSETQ. The CDR3 contains 13 residues. To note about this clone: The antigen remains unidentified.

Only CD45RO-negative cells positively selected for CCR7 counted as naive CD8 cells, so terminally differentiated effector memory CD45RA+ cells were excluded. This clonotype was obtained from a man aged 25-45 years in good health. The sequenced sample was naive CD8+ T cells sorted from blood. The chain employs TRBV5-1 and TRBJ2-5; D remains unclear. CDR3 region: CASSFRYQETQYF. The CDR3 nucleotides are TGCGCCAGCAGCTTCCGATACCAAGAGACCCAGTACTTC.